The 2 T cell receptor beta chains below come from one sample, sequenced in a study of blood T cell repertoires in COVID-19. Here immunoSEQ multiplex PCR was the method, and the copy in TCRdb shows in-frame clones only, minus some. This table has tens of thousands of clones, about 88% appearing once. The sequenced material came from peripheral blood. These receptors originate from a human donor in a cohort sampled during active COVID-19.

CDR3 loop: CSVETSGYNEQFF. CDR3 DNA: TGCAGCGTTGAAACTAGCGGCTACAATGAGCAGTTCTTC. The chain joins TRBV29-1 to TRBJ2-1, with 8 bases aligning to TRBD2. The CDR3 totals 13 residues. Germline values: CDR1 SQVTM, CDR2 ANQGSEA. V lost 2 bases and J lost 3; bases outside the gene matches: 0.

The chain links TRBV11-3 to TRBJ2-2; tentative D call: TRBD2 (5 bases). The CDR3 covers 13 residues. V was trimmed by 5 bases and J by 6 bases, leaving 10 bases between them. Germline V gene sequence: CDR1 SGHNT, CDR2 YENEEA. CDR3 region: CASSPTRAGELFF. CDR3 nucleotides: TGTGCCAGCAGCCCAACTAGGGCCGGGGAGCTGTTTTTT.